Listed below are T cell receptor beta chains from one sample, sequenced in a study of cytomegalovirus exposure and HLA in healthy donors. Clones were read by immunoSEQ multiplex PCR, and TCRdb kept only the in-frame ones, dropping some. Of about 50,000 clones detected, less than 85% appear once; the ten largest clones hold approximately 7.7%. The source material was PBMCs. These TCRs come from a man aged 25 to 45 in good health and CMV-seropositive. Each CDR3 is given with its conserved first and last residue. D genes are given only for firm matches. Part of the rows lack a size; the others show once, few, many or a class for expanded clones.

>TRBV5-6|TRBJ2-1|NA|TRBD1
TGTGCCAGCAGCTTGGACAGGGGGGTGGGTGAGCAGTTCTTC
CASSLDRGVGEQFF
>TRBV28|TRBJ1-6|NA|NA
TGTGCCAGCAGACGCAGGGAACATCATAATTCACCCCTCCACTTT
CASRRREHHNSPLHF
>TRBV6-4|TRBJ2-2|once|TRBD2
TGTGCCAGCAGTGACTCCGGGACTAGTCCCGGGGAGCTGTTTTTT
CASSDSGTSPGELFF
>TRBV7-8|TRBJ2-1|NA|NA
TGTGCCAGCAGCAGCGGACCCTTGCGGGAGCAGTTCTTC
CASSSGPLREQFF
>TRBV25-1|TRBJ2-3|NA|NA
TGTGCCAGCAGTGACCCTACCGTTAGCGTTCGCACAGATACGCAGTATTTT
CASSDPTVSVRTDTQYF
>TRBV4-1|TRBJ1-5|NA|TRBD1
TGCGCCAGCAGCCCAAACAGGGGAATGAGCAATCAGCCCCAGCATTTT
CASSPNRGMSNQPQHF
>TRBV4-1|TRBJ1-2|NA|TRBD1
TGCGCCAGCAGCCAAGACAAACAGGGGTGGGGCTACACCTTC
CASSQDKQGWGYTF
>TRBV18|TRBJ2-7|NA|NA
TGTGCCAGCTCACCAAGGACAGACCTCTCCTACGAGCAGTACTTC
CASSPRTDLSYEQYF
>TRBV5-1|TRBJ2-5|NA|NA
TGCGCCAGCAGCTTGGGAGGAGGGGTTGTAGAGACCCAGTACTTC
CASSLGGGVVETQYF
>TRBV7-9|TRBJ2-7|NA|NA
TGTGCCAGCAGCTTAGGGACATACCCCTCCTACGAGCAGTACTTC
CASSLGTYPSYEQYF
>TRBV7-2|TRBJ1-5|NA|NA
TGTGCCAGCAGCTTAGGAGTGGGCCTCAATCAGCCCCAGCATTTT
CASSLGVGLNQPQHF
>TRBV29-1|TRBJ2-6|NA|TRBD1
TGCAGCGTTCCGGGACAGGGTGCTGGGGCCAACGTCCTGACTTTC
CSVPGQGAGANVLTF
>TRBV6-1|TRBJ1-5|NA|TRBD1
TGTGCCAGCAGCAAAACAGGGGGTTATCAGCCCCAGCATTTT
CASSKTGGYQPQHF
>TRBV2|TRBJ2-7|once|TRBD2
TGTGCCAGCAGCGTGACTAGCGGGGGGTCCTACGAGCAGTACTTC
CASSVTSGGSYEQYF
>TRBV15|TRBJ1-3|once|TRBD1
TGTGCCACCAGCCGCGGACAGGGATCCTCTGGAAACACCATATATTTT
CATSRGQGSSGNTIYF
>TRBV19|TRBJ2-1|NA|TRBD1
TGTGCCAGTAGTATTGATGGGACAGGGACCTACAATGAGCAGTTCTTC
CASSIDGTGTYNEQFF
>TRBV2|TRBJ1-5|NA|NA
TGTGCCAGCACCCTCGACAGGCATATGGGCAATCAGCCCCAGCATTTT
CASTLDRHMGNQPQHF
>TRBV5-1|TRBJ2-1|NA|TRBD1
TGCGCCAGCAGCCCTTACCCCGGACAGGGCGCGCGGGGTGAGCAGTTCTTC
CASSPYPGQGARGEQFF